Listed below are T cell receptor beta chains from one sample, sequenced in a study of human T cells and chemical hapten exposure. From the RACE reads, TCRdb called clonotypes with MiXCR, one entry per CDR3 protein. The table lists under 200,000 distinct CDR3 sequences, about 15% of them singletons, with less than 2% in the top ten. The material sequenced was whole blood, taken in connection with sensitization to the hapten diphenylcyclopropenone (DPC). The source is a woman in her 30s with alopecia areata. Some clones in this sample may be carry-over from other donors' samples. Both conserved end residues are trimmed from each CDR3. Each record gives: J gene, V gene, CDR3 protein.

TRBJ1-1	TRBV9	ASSVGENEAF
TRBJ2-7	TRBV4-2	ASSQDRGQGAYEQY
TRBJ2-7	TRBV6-6	ASSPIDRGTSYEQY
TRBJ2-2	TRBV29-1	SVWGPGELF
TRBJ2-2	TRBV7-2	ASSSTAANTGELF
TRBJ2-1	TRBV9	ASSAGTVAYNEQF
TRBJ2-7	TRBV29-1	SVEFSYEQY
TRBJ1-5	TRBV28	ASRPYFDQPQH
TRBJ1-4	TRBV12-3/TRBV12-4	ASSSGQVGGREKLF
TRBJ2-5	TRBV29-1	SVVIQETQY